The 17 T cell receptor beta chains below come from one sample, sequenced in a study of OX40 agonist ivuxolimab in advanced cancers. The library came from the immunoSEQ multiplex PCR assay. As stored in TCRdb, this immuneACCESS dataset retains in-frame rearrangements with V and J assigned. A fraction of the clones does not appear; measured against another copy, unresolved V genes explain less than half of the discrepancy, and the remainder lacks a known reason. The sample contains tens of thousands of clones, approximately 94% of them found a single time. Approximately 14% of the sample lies in the top ten. Sequences were derived from CD4+ or CD8+ T cells sorted from blood, sampled in a trial of the OX40 agonist ivuxolimab. All receptors come from an adult with an advanced solid tumor such as melanoma, head and neck, liver or kidney cancer.

V and J are TRBV7-2 and TRBJ2-7; D remains unclear. Per the germline V gene, CDR1 is SGHTA and CDR2 is FQGNSA. The CDR3 totals 15 residues. Trimming took off 5 bases at V and 3 bases at J, with 17 bases between the two ends. The CDR3 region has the DNA TGTGCCAGCAGCGAATTAGCTGAGAGTATCTACGAGCAGTACTTC. This translates into CASSELAESIYEQYF. Combining the CDR3 with reference TRBV7-2 and TRBJ2-7 gives the whole variable domain GAGVSQSPSNKVTEKGKDVELRCDPISGHTALYWYRQSLGQGLEFLIYFQGNSAPDKSGLPSDRFSAERTGGSVSTLTIQRTQQEDSAVYLCASSELAESIYEQYFGPGTRLTVT.

V and J are TRBV19 and TRBJ2-7; D may be TRBD1 (5 bases). V lost 0 bases and J 7 bases, leaving 19 bases between the germline ends. CDR3 length: 16 residues. CDR1 is LNHDA, CDR2 SQIVND, per germline (reference sequence). CDR3 region: CASSIDPQAPTEEQYF. The CDR3 bases are TGTGCCAGTAGTATAGACCCACAGGCCCCCACGGAGGAGCAGTACTTC.

The rearrangement joins TRBV18 to TRBJ1-5; D unresolved. Germline values: CDR1 KGHSH, CDR2 LQKENI. V lost 3 bases and J lost 7, with 7 bases in between. This CDR3 region has 12 residues. CDR3 DNA: TGTGCCAGCTCACCCTCGGGACAGCCCCAGCATTTT. Amino acids: CASSPSGQPQHF.

The rearrangement joins TRBV6-6 to TRBJ2-7; possibly TRBD1 for D (5 bases). The CDR3 is 12 amino acids. V was shortened by 6 bases and J by 2 bases, with 8 bases between the two germline ends. The germline gives CDR1 MNHNY, CDR2 SVGAGI (reference sequence). The CDR3 bases are TGTGCCAGCAGGAGGACACCCTACGAGCAGTACTTC. It is translated as CASRRTPYEQYF.

The chain joins TRBV7-9 to TRBJ2-3; TRBD2 agrees at 8 bases. The CDR3 has 16 residues. Germline V gives CDR1 SEHNR, CDR2 FQNEAQ (reference sequence). Germline trimming cut 1 base from V and 1 base from J; bases unmatched to any gene: 4. DNA of the CDR3: TGTGCCAGCAGCTTAGGCATTAGCGGGGGCACAGATACGCAGTATTTT. Its protein product is CASSLGISGGTDTQYF.

The J gene is TRBJ2-7, the V gene TRBV4-3; the D is unclear. Germline V CDR1 and CDR2: LGHNA, YSLEER. CDR3 size: 16 residues. Trimming took off 0 bases at V and 1 base at J, with 13 bases between the two ends. CDR3 DNA: TGCGCCAGCAGCCAAGATCTCGACGGACGGTCCTACGAGCAGTACTTC. This codes for CASSQDLDGRSYEQYF.

This chain connects TRBV5-4 to TRBJ2-5; TRBD2 aligns across 7 bases. The CDR3 loop spans 15 amino acids. Looked up from germline, CDR1 is SGHNT and CDR2 is YYREEE (reference sequence). V was pared by 4 bases and J by 5 bases, with 11 bases of the junction left unmatched. This CDR3 is CASSTLGNGGETQYF. As DNA, the CDR3 is TGTGCCAGCAGCACCCTAGGGAACGGGGGGGAGACCCAGTACTTC.

This chain uses TRBV7-9 with TRBJ1-2; D uncertain. The CDR3 has 14 residues. The germline V gene encodes CDR1 SEHNR and CDR2 FQNEAQ (reference sequence). The V and J ends lost 1 base and 0 bases respectively, with 6 bases between them. The CDR3 loop reads CASSLGVSNYGYTF. CDR3 DNA sequence: TGTGCCAGCAGCTTAGGCGTATCTAACTATGGCTACACCTTC.

The rearrangement joins TRBV7-2 to TRBJ1-4; TRBD1 aligns across 7 bases. This CDR3 is 15 amino acids long. V lost 5 bases to trimming and J lost 0 bases; unmatched junction nucleotides: 3. Germline lookup yields CDR1 SGHTA and CDR2 FQGNSA. This CDR3 reads CASSGTVTTNEKLFF. CDR3 sequence (DNA): TGTGCCAGCAGCGGGACAGTTACAACTAATGAAAAACTGTTTTTT.

In nucleotides, the CDR3 is TGCAGCGTTGGAGTAGGTGGGGAGCTGTTTTTT. Translated, it gives CSVGVGGELFF. The chain has TRBV29-1 and TRBJ2-2; D ambiguous. Between the trimmed V and J ends, which lost 4 bases and 8 bases, there was a span of 8 bases. Germline V gene sequence: CDR1 SQVTM, CDR2 ANQGSEA. The CDR3 contains 11 residues.

The rearrangement joins TRBV6-1 to TRBJ2-3; either TRBD1 or TRBD2 may fit D (6 bases each). Germline assignment: CDR1 MNHNS and CDR2 SASEGT. V was trimmed by 4 bases and J by 4 bases, leaving 15 bases between them. The CDR3 contains 15 residues. The CDR3, as DNA: TGTGCCAGCAGTGGACCGGGAAGGGGGGCAGATACGCAGTATTTT. Translating gives CASSGPGRGADTQYF.

V usage is TRBV9 and J usage is TRBJ2-2; TRBD1 agrees at 10 bases. V shed 6 bases and J 0 bases; nucleotides not matched to a gene: 14. Germline-derived CDR1 and CDR2 are SGDLS and YYNGEE. This CDR3 has 19 amino acids. The CDR3 protein is CASTRDRGPLMTNTGELFF. DNA for the CDR3: TGTGCCAGCACCCGAGACAGGGGGCCCTTAATGACGAACACCGGGGAGCTGTTTTTT.

The chain combines TRBV27 with TRBJ2-7; 10 bases agree with TRBD2. Germline CDR1 MNHEY, CDR2 SMNVEV (reference sequence). Trimming at V came to 2 bases and at J to 2 bases, leaving 0 bases not matched to a gene. This CDR3 has 14 residues. Here the CDR3 reads CASSLLAGAYEQYF. Written as DNA, the CDR3 is TGTGCCAGCAGTTTACTAGCGGGAGCCTACGAGCAGTACTTC.

V gene TRBV6-5 combines with J gene TRBJ1-4; D call uncertain. Germline V gene lookup returns CDR1 MNHEY and CDR2 SVGAGI. V was shortened by 8 bases and J by 0 bases, with 10 bases between the two germline ends. The CDR3 is 14 amino acids. The CDR3 loop is CASRVYATNEKLFF. CDR3 in DNA: TGTGCCAGCCGGGTATATGCAACTAATGAAAAACTGTTTTTT.

This chain uses TRBV5-1 with TRBJ2-7, with D perhaps matching TRBD1 or TRBD2 (6 bases each). With 2 bases removed from V and 0 bases from J, the gap between germline ends came to 12 bases. Germline V gene sequence: CDR1 SGHRS, CDR2 YFSETQ. The CDR3 totals 15 residues. CDR3 sequence (DNA): TGCGCCAGCAGCTTCGGGGGCTTAAGCTCCTACGAGCAGTACTTC. Its translation is CASSFGGLSSYEQYF.

The chain links TRBV14 to TRBJ1-1; D unresolved. This CDR3 has 13 amino acids. Germline values: CDR1 SGHDN, CDR2 FVKESK. V lost 3 bases, J lost 0 bases, and 5 bases lay in between. The CDR3 loop reads CASSQVMNTEAFF. The CDR3 nucleotides are TGTGCCAGCAGCCAGGTCATGAACACTGAAGCTTTCTTT.

This chain joins TRBV28 and TRBJ1-2; 9 positions agree with TRBD1. Germline assignment: CDR1 MDHEN and CDR2 SYDVKM. V was pared by 10 bases and J by 3 bases, with 9 bases of the junction left unmatched. The CDR3 is made up of 14 amino acids. This chain's CDR3 is CATIPQGAYYGYTF. The CDR3 DNA reads as TGTGCCACAATACCACAGGGGGCCTACTATGGCTACACCTTC.